The sequence of this TCR beta chain was determined in a study of graft-versus-host responses after intestinal transplantation. Study at large: Transplant recipients had multivisceral, liver-intestinal, or isolated intestinal grafts. Among the recipients, all got anti-thymocyte globulin induction and then tacrolimus and steroids for 2 to 3 years.

Study-level points and caveats: Early after transplant, HvG declines were associated with peak levels of circulating GvH clones. GvH clones detected in recipient marrow included some appearing first in ileum or blood.

About this clone itself: Its target is unknown.

CDR1 and CDR2 from the germline V gene are GTSNPN and SVGIG (reference sequence). The CDR3 covers 13 residues. The junction had 7 bases not matched to a gene; V was cut back by 6 bases and J by 2 bases. Assay: immunoSEQ multiplex PCR; the TCRdb copy retains only in-frame clones and omits some. Of some 96,000 clones in the sample, roughly 87% were seen once. This receptor was identified in a human donor who was the organ donor for an intestinal transplant. The sequenced sample was unstimulated CD4+ T cells sorted from spleen or lymph node cells, obtained before transplant. This chain joins TRBV30 and TRBJ2-7; 7 nucleotides align to TRBD1. CDR3: CACNRGGAYEQYF. The CDR3 bases are TGTGCCTGTAACAGGGGTGGGGCCTACGAGCAGTACTTC.